This TCR beta chain was recovered during a study of control samples from healthy donors and cancer patients. Method: immunoSEQ multiplex PCR; TCRdb's copy keeps in-frame clones and lacks some. The sample yields about 54,000 clones, 95% to 96% seen once. J lost 1 base, V lost 6 bases, and 6 bases had no gene match. The CDR3 has 15 amino acids. Germline CDR1 KGHSH, CDR2 LQKENI. The receptor's source is a woman aged 25 to 39 in good health. The source material was blood. V and J are TRBV18 and TRBJ2-3, with TRBD2 matching 8 bases. CDR3 amino acids: CASSLGLAGTDTQYF. The CDR3 nucleotides read TGTGCCAGCTCCCTCGGACTAGCAGGCACAGATACGCAGTATTTT.